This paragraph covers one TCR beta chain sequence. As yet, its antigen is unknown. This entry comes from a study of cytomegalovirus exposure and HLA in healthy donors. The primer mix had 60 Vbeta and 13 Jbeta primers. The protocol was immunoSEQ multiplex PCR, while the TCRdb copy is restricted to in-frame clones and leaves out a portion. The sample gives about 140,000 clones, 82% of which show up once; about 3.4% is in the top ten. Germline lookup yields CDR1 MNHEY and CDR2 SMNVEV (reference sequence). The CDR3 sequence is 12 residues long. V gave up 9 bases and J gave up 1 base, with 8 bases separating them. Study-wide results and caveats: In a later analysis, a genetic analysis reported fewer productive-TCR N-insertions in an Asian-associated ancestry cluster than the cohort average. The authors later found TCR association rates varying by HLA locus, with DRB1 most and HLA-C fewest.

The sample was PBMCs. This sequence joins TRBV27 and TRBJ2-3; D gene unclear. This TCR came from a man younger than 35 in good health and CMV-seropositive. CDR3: CASATRTDTQYF. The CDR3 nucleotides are TGTGCCAGTGCTACTCGCACAGATACGCAGTATTTT.